The 5 T cell receptor beta chains below come from one sample, sequenced in a study of graft-versus-host responses after intestinal transplantation. Sequencing was performed with immunoSEQ multiplex PCR; in TCRdb, only in-frame clones are kept and a portion is missing. The sample holds approximately 89,000 clones, roughly nine tenths seen once. Their antigens are not known. The sequencing used unstimulated CD4+ T cells sorted from spleen or lymph node cells, collected before intestinal transplant. The receptors were sampled from a human donor who received an intestinal transplant.

The V call is TRBV11-2, the J call TRBJ1-1, with D maybe TRBD1 (5 bases). V was shortened by 2 bases and J by 3 bases, with 7 bases between the two germline ends. CDR1 and CDR2 (germline): SGHAT, FQNNGV. CDR3 length: 13 residues. The CDR3 protein is CASSLRGHTEAFF. The CDR3 DNA reads TGTGCCAGCAGCTTAAGGGGCCACACTGAAGCTTTCTTT.

The chain uses TRBV7-2 and TRBJ2-4; possible D gene TRBD2, 7 bases. The CDR3 is 14 amino acids. V shed 5 bases and J shed 12 bases, with 20 bases lying between them. The germline CDR1 and CDR2 sequences are SGHTA and FQGNSA. CDR3 sequence reads: CASSQLREGGSQYF. The CDR3 DNA follows: TGTGCCAGCAGCCAACTCAGGGAGGGGGGATCTCAGTACTTC.

The CDR3 region has the DNA TGTGCCAGTAGCCAGGGGTCAACTAATGAAAAACTGTTTTTT. Translating gives CASSQGSTNEKLFF. The chain combines TRBV19 with TRBJ1-4, with a weak D call TRBD1 (6 bases). CDR1 is LNHDA, CDR2 SQIVND, per germline (reference sequence). Trimming took off 6 bases at V and 0 bases at J, with 8 bases between the two ends. The CDR3 is 14 residues long.

This clone was detected once. The chain carries TRBV30 and TRBJ2-3; D call uncertain. The germline V gene has CDR1 GTSNPN and CDR2 SVGIG (reference sequence). The CDR3 is 14 residues long. Trimming cost V 0 bases and J 2 bases, with 9 bases left between them. This CDR3 reads CAWSVAQNTDTQYF. CDR3 in DNA: TGTGCCTGGAGTGTCGCGCAAAACACAGATACGCAGTATTTT.

The rearrangement uses TRBV7-8 and TRBJ2-1; the match to TRBD2 covers 10 bases. Germline V gene sequence: CDR1 SGHVS, CDR2 FQNEAQ. After removal of 1 base from V and 8 bases from J, the junction contained 11 bases not matched to a gene. The CDR3 extends over 17 amino acids. The CDR3 is CASSLGRAGGRRYEQFF. For the CDR3, the DNA is TGTGCCAGCAGCTTAGGGCGAGCGGGGGGGAGGCGGTATGAGCAGTTCTTC.